This record looks at one T cell receptor (beta chain) sequence and its context. The antigen remains undetermined. This clone may be a read error of a much larger clone one base away. These data belong to a study of blood T cells in healthy people across ages. Across the whole study: The capture of about one barcoded beta molecule per two T cells was achieved by template switching.

V trimming: 3 bases; J trimming: 6 bases; junction bases outside the gene matches: 7. There are 15 residues in the CDR3. Germline V lookup: CDR1 SGHKS, CDR2 YYEKEE (reference sequence). Alongside a J-beta primer mix, a sample-barcoded 5' primer served in a second PCR lasting about 6 to 12 cycles. TCRdb reprocessed the 5' RACE reads via MiXCR and lists one record per CDR3 protein. This repertoire shows 850,000 or so distinct CDR3 sequences, more than 25% found once; its top ten account for roughly 17%. Study-wide results and caveats: Long-lived donors carried more naive CD4+ cells and greater diversity than aged donors. TCR beta diversity per million T cells fell roughly linearly with age. TCR beta diversity correlated strongly with naive T cell percentage.

This clonotype was sampled from a woman older than 75 in good health. V and J are TRBV5-5 and TRBJ1-5, with 9 bases lining up with TRBD1. The specimen was blood. The CDR3 DNA reads TGTGCCAGCAGCTCGGTGGGACAGGGTTTTCAGCCCCAGCATTTT. Its protein product is CASSSVGQGFQPQHF.